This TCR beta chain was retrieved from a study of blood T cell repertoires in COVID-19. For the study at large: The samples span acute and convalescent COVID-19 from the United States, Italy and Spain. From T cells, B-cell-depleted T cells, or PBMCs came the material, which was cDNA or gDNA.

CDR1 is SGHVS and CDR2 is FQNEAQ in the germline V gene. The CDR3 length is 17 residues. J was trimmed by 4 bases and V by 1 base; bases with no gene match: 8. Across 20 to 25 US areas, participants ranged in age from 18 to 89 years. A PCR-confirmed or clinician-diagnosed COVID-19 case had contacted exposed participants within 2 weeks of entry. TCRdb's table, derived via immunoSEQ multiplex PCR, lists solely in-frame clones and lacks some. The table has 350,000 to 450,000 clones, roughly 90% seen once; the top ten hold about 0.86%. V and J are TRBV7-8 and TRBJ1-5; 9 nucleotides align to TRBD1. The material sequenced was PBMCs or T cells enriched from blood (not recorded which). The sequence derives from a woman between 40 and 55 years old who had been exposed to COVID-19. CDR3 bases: TGTGCCAGCAGCTTAGAACGCGAACAGGGGGCGAATCAGCCCCAGCATTTT. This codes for CASSLEREQGANQPQHF.